This T cell receptor beta chain came from a study of shared T cell receptors in the human thymus. TCRdb's table, derived via immunoSEQ multiplex PCR, lists solely in-frame clones and lacks some. The sample records around 340,000 clones, over 90% being singletons. Trimming took off 4 bases at V and 3 bases at J, with 22 bases between the two ends. The germline V gene encodes CDR1 SGHRS and CDR2 YFSETQ. This CDR3 is 17 amino acids long. The chain recombines TRBV5-1 with TRBJ2-5; D might be TRBD2 (6 bases). The sequenced material came from thymocytes. The TCR was taken from a human donor. The CDR3 sequence is CASSTRPGLGTEETQYF. CDR3 nucleotides: TGCGCCAGCAGCACGCGACCGGGACTCGGGACCGAAGAGACCCAGTACTTC.